These 2 T cell receptor beta chains came from one sample sequenced in a study of cytomegalovirus exposure and HLA in healthy donors. Primers included in the PCR were 60 Vbeta and 13 Jbeta primers. Repertoires were generated with immunoSEQ multiplex PCR, while TCRdb's copy carries only in-frame clones and drops some. The sample shows 150,000 to 170,000 clones, about 68% of them seen only once. Sequenced material: PBMCs. All receptors come from a man between 18 and 29 years old in good health and CMV-seronegative.

The chain is built from TRBV4-1 and TRBJ2-4, with 11 bases aligning to TRBD2. The V and J ends lost 3 bases and 6 bases, in that order; junction bases with no gene match: 4. The germline V gene has CDR1 MGHRA and CDR2 YSYEKL. The CDR3 has 15 amino acids. CDR3 sequence: CASSHPGTSGNIQYF. In nucleotides, the CDR3 is TGCGCCAGCAGCCATCCCGGGACTAGCGGAAACATTCAGTACTTC.

This chain links TRBV5-8 with TRBJ2-5; weak D call: TRBD2 (5 bases). CDR3 length: 14 residues. The germline V gene has CDR1 SGHTS and CDR2 YDEGEE. V lost 0 bases and J 5 bases, leaving 11 bases between the germline ends. CDR3 region: CASSLARGRETQYF. In DNA form, the CDR3 reads TGTGCCAGCAGCTTGGCTCGGGGAAGGGAGACCCAGTACTTC.